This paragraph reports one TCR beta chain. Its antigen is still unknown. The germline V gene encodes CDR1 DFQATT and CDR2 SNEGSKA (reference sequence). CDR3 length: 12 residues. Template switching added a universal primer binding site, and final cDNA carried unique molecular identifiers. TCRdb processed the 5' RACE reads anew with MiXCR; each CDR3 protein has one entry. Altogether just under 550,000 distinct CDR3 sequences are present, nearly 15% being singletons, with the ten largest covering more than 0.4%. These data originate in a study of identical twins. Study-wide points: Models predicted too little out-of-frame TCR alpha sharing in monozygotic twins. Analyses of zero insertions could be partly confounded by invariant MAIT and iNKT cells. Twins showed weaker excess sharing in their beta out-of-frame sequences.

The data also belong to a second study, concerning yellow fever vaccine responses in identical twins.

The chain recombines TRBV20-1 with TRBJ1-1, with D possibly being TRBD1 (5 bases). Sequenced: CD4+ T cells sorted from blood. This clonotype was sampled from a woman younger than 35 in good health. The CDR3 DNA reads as TGCTACCCGGTCGGGGCGCAGGGTGAAGCTTTCTTT. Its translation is CYPVGAQGEAFF.